This T cell receptor (beta chain) originates from a study of identifying expanded T cells in peripheral blood. This CDR3 comprises 16 residues. The germline CDR1 and CDR2 sequences are ENHRY and SYGVKD. Notes on the study in general: Over approximately two and four weeks, about 15 and 18 clones changed, versus roughly 1.1 between replicates.

This table comes from immunoSEQ multiplex PCR, and its TCRdb copy is limited to in-frame clones, with some not included. The profile shows roughly 63,000 clones, around 83% of them singletons. Notes on this clone: The antigen remains unidentified. Sequence at one end of the junction differs from germline and may be a read error.

Sequencing used blood. The clonotype comes from a person aged 18 to 70 in good health. The rearrangement links TRBV10-3 to TRBJ2-7; TRBD1 agrees at 9 bases. The CDR3 loop reads CASSEAGTGRSYEQYF. The CDR3 coding sequence is TGTGCCAGCAGTGAAGCGGGGACAGGGAGATCTTACGAGCAGTACTTC.